These T cell receptor gamma chains were read from a single sample in a study of intestinal T cells in coeliac disease. TCRdb reanalysed the multiplex PCR reads with CATT. The repertoire holds under 600 gamma-chain clones, with roughly 50% as singletons. The sequencing sample was made of a duodenal biopsy. These receptors originate from a human donor with celiac disease. Each CDR3 is given with its conserved first and last residue. Only part of the rows carry a size: once, few, many, or a class if the clone is expanded.

clone_size | j_call | v_call | cdr3_nt | cdr3_aa
- | TRGJP2 | TRGV3 | TGTGCCACCTGGGACAGGCCGTCAGGTGATTGGATCAAGACGTTT | CATWDRPSGDWIKTF
- | TRGJ1/TRGJ2 | TRGV4 | TGTGCACCTGGGATTAGTGGGTATTATAAGAAACTCTTT | CAPGISGYYKKLF
- | TRGJ1/TRGJ2 | TRGV8 | TGTGCCCACGACGGATATAGTAAGAAACTCTTT | CAHDGYSKKLF
- | TRGJ1/TRGJ2 | TRGV8 | TGTGCCCACCTGGGATTGGATTATAAGAAACTCTTT | CAHLGLDYKKLF
few | TRGJ1/TRGJ2 | TRGV4 | TGTGCCACCTGGGATGGGCCCCCCCCGTTATATTATAAGAAACTCTTT | CATWDGPPPLYYKKLF
- | TRGJ1/TRGJ2 | TRGV10 | TGTGCATGCGTGGGATGGTTTAAGAAACTCTTT | CACVGWFKKLF
- | TRGJ1/TRGJ2 | TRGV9 | TGTGCCTTGTGGGGCCCAATTGGGGAGAAACTCTTT | CALWGPIGEKLF
- | TRGJ1/TRGJ2 | TRGV8 | TGTGCACCTGGGATAGGCGGAAAGAAACTCTTT | CAPGIGGKKLF
- | TRGJ1/TRGJ2 | TRGV2 | TGTGCCACCTGGGACGGGCCTAATTATAAGAAACTCTTT | CATWDGPNYKKLF
large | TRGJ1/TRGJ2 | TRGV3 | TGTGCCACCTGGGACGTTACCTATTATTATAAGAAACTCTTT | CATWDVTYYYKKLF
large | TRGJ1/TRGJ2 | TRGV3 | TGTGCCACCTGGGACAGGCATCAGAATTATTATAAGAAACTCTTT | CATWDRHQNYYKKLF
- | TRGJ1/TRGJ2 | TRGV10 | TGTGCTGCGTGGGTGAATTATTATAAGAAACTCTTT | CAAWVNYYKKLF
few | TRGJ1/TRGJ2 | TRGV2 | TGTGCCACCTGGGGACGGGCGAAGAAACTCTTT | CATWGRAKKLF
- | TRGJ1/TRGJ2 | TRGV11 | - | CTTVPAGLRELF
large | TRGJ1/TRGJ2 | TRGV9 | TGTGCCTTGTGGGAGGTGCTCCCCTCTTATTATAAGAAACTCTTT | CALWEVLPSYYKKLF
- | TRGJ1/TRGJ2 | TRGV3 | TGTGCCACCTGGGGAACCTCGGGGGTTTATAAGAAACTCTTT | CATWGTSGVYKKLF
- | TRGJ1/TRGJ2 | TRGV4 | TGTGCCACCTGGGATGGAAGAAAACTCTTT | CATWDGRKLF
- | TRGJP1 | TRGV8 | TGTGCACCTGGGGTTGGTTGGTTCAAGATATTT | CAPGVGWFKIF
few | TRGJ1/TRGJ2 | TRGV9 | TGTGCCTTGTGGGCCCAATTGGGGGAGAAACTCTTT | CALWAQLGEKLF
few | TRGJ1/TRGJ2 | TRGV10 | TGTGCTGCGTGGGCGCCCGATTTATCCCATTATTATAAGAAACTCTTT | CAAWAPDLSHYYKKLF
large | TRGJ1/TRGJ2 | TRGV3 | TGTGCCACCTGGGACAGGCGTGATAAGAAACTCTTT | CATWDRRDKKLF
large | TRGJ1/TRGJ2 | TRGV3 | TGTGCCACCTGGGACAGGCCACGAGGTCAGTGTAAGAAACTCTTT | CATWDRPRGQCKKLF
- | TRGJ1/TRGJ2 | TRGV9 | TGTGCCTTGTGGACTACCGAGAGGGATTATAAGAAACTCTTT | CALWTTERDYKKLF
- | TRGJP1 | TRGV9 | TGTGCCTTGTGGGAGTGCACTGGTTGGTTCAAGATATTT | CALWECTGWFKIF